This is a list of T cell receptor beta chains from one sample in a study of blood T cell repertoires in COVID-19. TCRdb's copy holds only in-frame clones and misses some; the assay was immunoSEQ multiplex PCR. The profile shows almost 300,000 clones, around 86% of them singletons. The sequencing sample was made of peripheral blood. These receptors originate from a man between 65 and 79 years old with acute or convalescent COVID-19. Each CDR3 is given with its conserved first and last residue. The D gene is left open where the match is weak. Clone size is given for some rows only: seen once, a few or many times, or a class if the clone is expanded.

clone size,D gene,V gene,J gene,CDR3 protein,CDR3 DNA
NA,TRBD1,TRBV5-4,TRBJ2-2,CASSPTGDGELFF,TGTGCCAGCAGCCCGACAGGGGACGGGGAGCTGTTTTTT
NA,TRBD1,TRBV19,TRBJ1-2,CASSPTGGEGYTF,TGTGCCAGTAGTCCTACAGGGGGCGAAGGCTACACCTTC
NA,NA,TRBV2,TRBJ2-3,CASSEVRGSGSQYF,TGTGCCAGCAGTGAAGTTAGGGGTAGCGGTTCGCAGTATTTT
few,NA,TRBV28,TRBJ2-1,CASRSSGTGFYNEQFF,TGTGCCAGCAGGTCCTCCGGAACAGGCTTTTACAATGAGCAGTTCTTC
NA,NA,TRBV29-1,TRBJ2-1,CSVDAGMLVNEQFF,TGCAGCGTTGATGCCGGGATGCTTGTCAATGAGCAGTTCTTC
NA,NA,TRBV7-9,TRBJ1-1,CASRHRVGNTEAFF,TGTGCCAGCAGACACAGGGTGGGAAACACTGAAGCTTTCTTT
NA,NA,TRBV4-3,TRBJ1-1,CASSQDLFVNTEAFF,TGCGCCAGCAGCCAAGATCTTTTTGTGAACACTGAAGCTTTCTTT
NA,NA,TRBV7-8,TRBJ2-1,CASSFRRFGNEQFF,TGTGCCAGCAGCTTCCGGCGGTTTGGCAATGAGCAGTTCTTC
NA,TRBD1,TRBV3-1/TRBV3-2,TRBJ1-2,CASSQVSGGRYGYTF,TGTGCCAGCAGCCAAGTCTCAGGGGGTAGGTATGGCTACACCTTC
NA,TRBD1,TRBV28,TRBJ2-7,CARTGVTYEQYF,TGTGCCCGGACAGGGGTGACATACGAGCAGTACTTC
NA,TRBD2,TRBV5-1,TRBJ2-3,CASSSGTRTIPSTDTQYF,TGCGCCAGCAGCTCCGGGACTAGGACTATTCCGAGCACAGATACGCAGTATTTT
few,NA,TRBV5-5,TRBJ2-7,CASSFPGGGSYEQYF,TGTGCCAGCAGCTTTCCAGGGGGCGGGAGCTACGAGCAGTACTTC
NA,NA,TRBV19,TRBJ2-5,CASSPTDWETQYF,TGTGCCAGTAGTCCCACCGACTGGGAGACCCAGTACTTC
NA,TRBD2,TRBV4-2,TRBJ2-3,CASSRTSGGTSTDTQYF,TGTGCCAGCAGTCGGACTAGCGGGGGGACTAGCACAGATACGCAGTATTTT
NA,NA,TRBV7-3,TRBJ1-1,CASSSVGQTEAFF,TGTGCCAGCAGTTCAGTAGGACAGACTGAAGCTTTCTTT
NA,NA,TRBV12-3/TRBV12-4,TRBJ1-5,CASSQGYQPQHF,TGTGCCAGCAGTCAGGGGTATCAGCCCCAGCATTTT
NA,TRBD1,TRBV4-2,TRBJ1-3,CASSQDTGGRGNTIYF,TGTGCCAGCAGCCAAGATACAGGGGGCAGGGGAAACACCATATATTTT
few,NA,TRBV11-2,TRBJ1-4,CASSPGTKNEKLFF,TGTGCCAGCAGCCCCGGGACAAAGAATGAAAAACTGTTTTTT
NA,NA,TRBV3-1/TRBV3-2,TRBJ1-2,CASSQVSRTNYGYTF,TGTGCCAGCAGCCAGGTATCCAGGACAAACTATGGCTACACCTTC
once,TRBD2,TRBV24-1,TRBJ2-2,CATSDSSGSKVGELFF,TGTGCCACCAGTGATTCCAGCGGGAGTAAGGTCGGGGAGCTGTTTTTT
NA,NA,TRBV5-4,TRBJ2-7,CASSLAASSYEQYF,TGTGCCAGCAGCTTAGCGGCGAGCTCCTACGAGCAGTACTTC
NA,TRBD2,TRBV24-1,TRBJ2-1,CATSDFGRDSYNEQFF,TGTGCCACCAGTGATTTTGGGAGGGACTCCTACAATGAGCAGTTCTTC
NA,TRBD1,TRBV28,TRBJ1-5,CASSDRAQPQHF,TGTGCCAGCAGTGACAGGGCTCAGCCCCAGCATTTT
NA,NA,TRBV7-3,TRBJ2-2,CASSLMGRDTGELFF,TGTGCCAGCAGCTTAATGGGGCGCGACACCGGGGAGCTGTTTTTT
NA,TRBD2,TRBV5-5,TRBJ2-1,CASSLLAANEQFF,TGTGCCAGCAGCTTACTAGCGGCCAATGAGCAGTTCTTC
NA,TRBD2,TRBV11-1,TRBJ2-7,CASRQLSGGMYEQYF,TGTGCCAGCCGACAACTAAGCGGGGGGATGTACGAGCAGTACTTC
NA,TRBD1,TRBV28,TRBJ2-7,CASSTGAAYEQYF,TGTGCCAGCAGCACAGGGGCCGCCTACGAGCAGTACTTC
NA,NA,TRBV3-1/TRBV3-2,TRBJ1-5,CASSQDSRRDQPQHF,TGTGCCAGCAGCCAAGATAGCCGACGAGATCAGCCCCAGCATTTT
NA,NA,TRBV19,TRBJ1-5,CASMRRGGTPQPQHF,TGTGCCAGTATGCGGCGGGGCGGGACGCCCCAGCCCCAGCATTTT
NA,NA,TRBV19,TRBJ1-5,CASSHGLSNQPQHF,TGTGCCAGTAGCCACGGACTAAGTAATCAGCCCCAGCATTTT
NA,TRBD2,TRBV5-1,TRBJ2-5,CASSLEGTRGETQYF,TGCGCCAGCAGCTTGGAGGGGACTAGGGGGGAGACCCAGTACTTC
NA,NA,TRBV4-1,TRBJ2-1,CASSQDGGGRNNEQFF,TGCGCCAGCAGCCAAGATGGGGGGGGGCGGAACAATGAGCAGTTCTTC
NA,NA,TRBV6-2/TRBV6-3,TRBJ1-1,CASSPTDRYTEAFF,TGTGCCAGCAGCCCTACCGACAGATACACTGAAGCTTTCTTT
NA,TRBD2,TRBV6-1,TRBJ2-1,CASSVQGLADYNEQFF,TGTGCCAGCAGTGTACAGGGACTAGCGGATTACAATGAGCAGTTCTTC
NA,TRBD1,TRBV5-8,TRBJ1-6,CASSSNRDSNSPLHF,TGTGCCAGCAGCTCCAATCGGGACAGTAATTCACCCCTCCACTTT
NA,NA,TRBV3-1/TRBV3-2,TRBJ2-1,CASRKAGEQFF,TGTGCCAGCAGAAAAGCAGGGGAGCAGTTCTTC
NA,TRBD2,TRBV7-2,TRBJ2-1,CASSLGLGRAYNEQFF,TGTGCCAGCAGCTTAGGTTTGGGGAGGGCCTACAATGAGCAGTTCTTC